This T cell receptor (beta chain) was retrieved from a study of T cell changes during pregnancy in multiple sclerosis. Some clones are missing from TCRdb's copy, which holds only in-frame ones; the method was immunoSEQ multiplex PCR. The sample records over 100,000 clones, about 94% being singletons. The CDR3 has 14 residues. Trimming at V came to 3 bases and at J to 4 bases, leaving 4 bases not matched to a gene. The germline V gene has CDR1 GTSNPN and CDR2 SVGIG (reference sequence). The sequences come from peripheral blood, collected in the third trimester of pregnancy. The chain links TRBV30 to TRBJ2-1; TRBD2 matches at 9 bases. This receptor was identified in a female donor with multiple sclerosis, enrolled in a pregnancy study. The CDR3 DNA reads as TGTGCCTGGAGGGGACTAGCCACATACAATGAGCAGTTCTTC. Translated, it gives CAWRGLATYNEQFF.